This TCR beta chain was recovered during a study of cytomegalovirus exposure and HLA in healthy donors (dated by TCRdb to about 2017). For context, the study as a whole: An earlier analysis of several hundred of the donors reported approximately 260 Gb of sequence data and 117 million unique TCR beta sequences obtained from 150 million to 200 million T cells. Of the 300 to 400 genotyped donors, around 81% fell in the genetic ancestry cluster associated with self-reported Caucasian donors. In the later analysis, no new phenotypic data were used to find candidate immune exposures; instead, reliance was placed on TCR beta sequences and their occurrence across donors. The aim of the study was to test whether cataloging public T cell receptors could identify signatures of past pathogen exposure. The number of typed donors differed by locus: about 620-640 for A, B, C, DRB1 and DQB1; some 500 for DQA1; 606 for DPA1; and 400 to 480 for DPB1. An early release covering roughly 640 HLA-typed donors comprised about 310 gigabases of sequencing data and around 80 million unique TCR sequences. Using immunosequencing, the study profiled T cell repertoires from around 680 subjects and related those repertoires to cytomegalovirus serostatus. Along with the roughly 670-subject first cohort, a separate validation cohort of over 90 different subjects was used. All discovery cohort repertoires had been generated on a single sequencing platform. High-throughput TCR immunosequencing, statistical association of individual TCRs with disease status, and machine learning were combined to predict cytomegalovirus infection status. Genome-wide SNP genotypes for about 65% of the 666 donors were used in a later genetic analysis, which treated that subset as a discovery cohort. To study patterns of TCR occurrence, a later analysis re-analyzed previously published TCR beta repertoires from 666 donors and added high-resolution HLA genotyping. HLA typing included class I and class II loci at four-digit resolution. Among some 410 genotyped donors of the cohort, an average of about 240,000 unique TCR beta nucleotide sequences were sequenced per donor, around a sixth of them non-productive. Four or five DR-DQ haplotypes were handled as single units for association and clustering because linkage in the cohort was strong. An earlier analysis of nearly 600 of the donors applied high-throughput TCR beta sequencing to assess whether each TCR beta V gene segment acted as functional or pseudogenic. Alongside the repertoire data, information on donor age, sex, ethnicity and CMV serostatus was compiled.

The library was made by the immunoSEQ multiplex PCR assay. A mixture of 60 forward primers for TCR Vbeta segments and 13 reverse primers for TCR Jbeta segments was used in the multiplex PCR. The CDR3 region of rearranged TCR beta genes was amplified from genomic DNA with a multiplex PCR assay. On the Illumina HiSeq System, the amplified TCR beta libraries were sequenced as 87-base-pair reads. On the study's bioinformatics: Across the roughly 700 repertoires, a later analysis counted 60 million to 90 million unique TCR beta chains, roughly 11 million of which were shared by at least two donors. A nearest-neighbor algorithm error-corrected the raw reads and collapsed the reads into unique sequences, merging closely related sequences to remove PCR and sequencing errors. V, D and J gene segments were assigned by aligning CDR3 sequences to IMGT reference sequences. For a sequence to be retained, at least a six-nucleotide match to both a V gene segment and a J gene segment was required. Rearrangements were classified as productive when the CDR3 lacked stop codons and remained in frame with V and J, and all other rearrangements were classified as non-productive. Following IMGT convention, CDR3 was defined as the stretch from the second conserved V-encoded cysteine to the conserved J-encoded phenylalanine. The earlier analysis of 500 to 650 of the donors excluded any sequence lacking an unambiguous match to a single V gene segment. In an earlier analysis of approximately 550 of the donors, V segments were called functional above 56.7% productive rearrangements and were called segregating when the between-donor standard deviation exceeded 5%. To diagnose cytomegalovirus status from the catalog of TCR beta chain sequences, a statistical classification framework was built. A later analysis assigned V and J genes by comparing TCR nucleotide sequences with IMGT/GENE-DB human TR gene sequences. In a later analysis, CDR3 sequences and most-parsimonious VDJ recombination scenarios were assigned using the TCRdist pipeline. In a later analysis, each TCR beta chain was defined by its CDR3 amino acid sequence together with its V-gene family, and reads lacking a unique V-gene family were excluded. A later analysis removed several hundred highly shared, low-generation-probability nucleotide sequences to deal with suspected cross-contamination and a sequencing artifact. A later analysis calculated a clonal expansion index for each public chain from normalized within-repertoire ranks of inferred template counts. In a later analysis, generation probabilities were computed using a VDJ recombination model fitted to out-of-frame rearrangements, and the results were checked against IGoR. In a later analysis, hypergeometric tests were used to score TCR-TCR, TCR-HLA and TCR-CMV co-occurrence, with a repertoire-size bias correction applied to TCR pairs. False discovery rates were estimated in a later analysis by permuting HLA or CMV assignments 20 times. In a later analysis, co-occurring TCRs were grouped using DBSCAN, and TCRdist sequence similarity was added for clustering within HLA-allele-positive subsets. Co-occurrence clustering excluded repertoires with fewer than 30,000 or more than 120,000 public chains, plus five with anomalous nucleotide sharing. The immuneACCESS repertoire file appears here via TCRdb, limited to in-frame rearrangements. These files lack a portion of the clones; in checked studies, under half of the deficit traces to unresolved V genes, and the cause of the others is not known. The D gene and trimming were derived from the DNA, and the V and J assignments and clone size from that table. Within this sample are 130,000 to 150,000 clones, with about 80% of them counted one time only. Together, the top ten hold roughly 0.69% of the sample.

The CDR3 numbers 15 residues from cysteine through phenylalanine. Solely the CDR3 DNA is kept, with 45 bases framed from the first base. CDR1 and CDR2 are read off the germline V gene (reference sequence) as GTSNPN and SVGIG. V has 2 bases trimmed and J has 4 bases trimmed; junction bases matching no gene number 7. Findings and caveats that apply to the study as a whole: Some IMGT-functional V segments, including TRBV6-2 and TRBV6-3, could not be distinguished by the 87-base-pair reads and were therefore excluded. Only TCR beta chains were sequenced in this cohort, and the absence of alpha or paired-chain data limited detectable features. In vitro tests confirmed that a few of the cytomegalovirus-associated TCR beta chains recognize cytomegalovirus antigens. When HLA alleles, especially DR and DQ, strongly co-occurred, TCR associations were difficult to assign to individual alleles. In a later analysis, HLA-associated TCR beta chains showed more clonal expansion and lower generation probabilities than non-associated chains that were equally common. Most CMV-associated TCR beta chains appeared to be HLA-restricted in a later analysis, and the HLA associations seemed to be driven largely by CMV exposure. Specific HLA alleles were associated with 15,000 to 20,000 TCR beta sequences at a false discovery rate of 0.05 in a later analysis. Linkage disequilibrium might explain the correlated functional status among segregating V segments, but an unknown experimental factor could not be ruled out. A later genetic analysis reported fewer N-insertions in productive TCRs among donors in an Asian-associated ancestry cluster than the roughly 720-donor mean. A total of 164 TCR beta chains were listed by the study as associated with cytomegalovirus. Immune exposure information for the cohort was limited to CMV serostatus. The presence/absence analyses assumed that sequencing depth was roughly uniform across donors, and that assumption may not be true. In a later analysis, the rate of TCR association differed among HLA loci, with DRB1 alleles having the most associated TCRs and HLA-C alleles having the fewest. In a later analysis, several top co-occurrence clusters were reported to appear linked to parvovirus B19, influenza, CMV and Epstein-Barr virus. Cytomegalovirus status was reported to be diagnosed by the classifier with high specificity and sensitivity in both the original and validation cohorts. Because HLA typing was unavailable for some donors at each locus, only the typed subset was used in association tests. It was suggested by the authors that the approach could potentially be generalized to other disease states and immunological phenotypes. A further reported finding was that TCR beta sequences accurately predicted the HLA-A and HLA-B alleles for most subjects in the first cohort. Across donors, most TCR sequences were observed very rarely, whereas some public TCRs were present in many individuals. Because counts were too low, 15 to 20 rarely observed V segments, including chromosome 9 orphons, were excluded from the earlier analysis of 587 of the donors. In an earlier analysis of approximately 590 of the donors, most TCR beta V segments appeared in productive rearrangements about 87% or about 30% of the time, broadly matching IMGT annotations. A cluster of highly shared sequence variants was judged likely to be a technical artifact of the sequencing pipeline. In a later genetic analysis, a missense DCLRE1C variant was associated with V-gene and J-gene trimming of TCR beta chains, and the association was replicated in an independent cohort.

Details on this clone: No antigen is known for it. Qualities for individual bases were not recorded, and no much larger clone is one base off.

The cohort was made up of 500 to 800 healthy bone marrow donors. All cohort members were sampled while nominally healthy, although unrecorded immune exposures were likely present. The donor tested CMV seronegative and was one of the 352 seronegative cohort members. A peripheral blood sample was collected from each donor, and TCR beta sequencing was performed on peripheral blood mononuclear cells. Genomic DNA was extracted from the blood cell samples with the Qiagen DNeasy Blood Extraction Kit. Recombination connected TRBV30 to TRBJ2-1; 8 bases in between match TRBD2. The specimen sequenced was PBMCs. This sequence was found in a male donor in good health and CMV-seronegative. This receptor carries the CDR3 CAWSTGAGDYNEQFF. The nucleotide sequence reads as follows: TGTGCCTGGAGTACGGGAGCGGGAGATTACAATGAGCAGTTCTTC. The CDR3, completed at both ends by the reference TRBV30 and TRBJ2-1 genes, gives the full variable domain SQTIHQWPATLVQPVGSPLSLECTVEGTSNPNLYWYRQAAGRGLQLLFYSVGIGQISSEVPQNLSASRPQDRQFILSSKKLLLSDSGFYLCAWSTGAGDYNEQFFGPGTRLTVL.